This T cell receptor (beta chain) appears in the sequencing data of a study of CD8+CD57+ T cells in acquired aplastic anemia. As for the study in general: Mean DNA quantity obtained from sorted CD4+ and CD8+ cells was 3.2 ug.

All sequencing subjects had displayed CD8+CD57+ cell expansion on flow cytometry. As a group, the patients uniformly had severe acquired aplastic anemia. Patients had not yet gotten any therapy when their blood was taken for sampling. Study-wide points: Shared by patients and controls, 25 to 35 CD8+ CDR3s were abundant in patients.

There are 15 residues in the CDR3. The germline CDR1 and CDR2 sequences are ENHRY and SYGVKD. The V segment lost 9 bases and the J segment 7 bases; nucleotides outside the gene matches: 14. The TCR beta profiling, which covered VDJ combination and CDR3 sequence, was carried out using genomic DNA as the template. TCRdb reprocessed the reads with MiXCR, giving one entry per CDR3 protein. The sample lists roughly 170,000 distinct CDR3 sequences; 45% to 60% were seen once. A word on this clonotype: What it recognizes is unknown.

The source is a human donor with aplastic anemia. Sequencing was done on a sample of sorted CD4+, CD8+, or CD8+CD57+ T cells (not recorded which) from PBMCs. The gene calls are TRBV10-3 and TRBJ1-5, with 8 bases identical to TRBD1. CDR3 in DNA: TGTGCCATAACCCTATCACAGACAGGGGACCAGCCCCAGCATTTT. Translation: CAITLSQTGDQPQHF.